This T cell receptor beta chain is drawn from a study of T cells in Graves' hyperthyroidism and ophthalmopathy. The table lists this clonotype with many counts. The antigen remains unidentified. Study findings and constraints: Blood also carried most thyroid clonotypes expanded above 0.001.

V gave up 8 bases and J gave up 2 bases, with 10 bases separating them. The CDR3 extends over 12 amino acids. The germline V gene encodes CDR1 MDHEN and CDR2 SYDVKM. Patients with uncontrolled infections, other autoimmune diseases, pregnancy or lactation were excluded. Amplification of TCR beta CDR3 regions used RNA as the template. First-round RT-PCR targeting the TCR CDR3 was performed with the HTBI primer set. TCRdb used MiXCR to reprocess the multiplex PCR reads, holding one entry per CDR3 protein. The table lists about 610,000 distinct CDR3 sequences, about 15% of them singletons. This chain links TRBV28 with TRBJ2-7; D might be TRBD1 (6 bases). Sequencing was done on a sample of blood. The sequence was collected from a woman aged 40 to 55 with Graves' ophthalmopathy. The CDR3 loop reads CASQDRPYEQYF. The CDR3 DNA follows: TGTGCCAGCCAAGACAGGCCCTACGAGCAGTACTTC.